Each of the 5 T cell receptor beta chains below was sequenced from the same sample in a study of T-cell memory formation after mild COVID-19. TCRdb ran MiXCR on the 5' RACE reads and lists one entry per CDR3 protein. The sample has 560,000 or so distinct CDR3 sequences, around 16% seen once. Sequenced sample: PBMCs or a T cell subset sorted from them (not recorded which). The receptors originated from an adult woman who had mild COVID-19 (a few samples of this study predate the infection). Cell type and time point are not known.

This clonotype was seen more than once but under ten times. The chain recombines TRBV9 with TRBJ2-7; 7 nucleotides match TRBD1. CDR1 and CDR2 (germline): SGDLS, YYNGEE. Trimming at V came to 4 bases and at J to 5 bases, leaving 9 bases not matched to a gene. This CDR3 spans 14 amino acids. In DNA form, the CDR3 reads TGTGCCAGCAGCCGACAGGGCCATCTACACGAGCAGTACTTC. Residues: CASSRQGHLHEQYF.

This clonotype was recorded many times. The J gene is TRBJ1-3, the V gene TRBV4-3; 8 nucleotides agree with TRBD1. The CDR3 runs to 17 residues. Trimming at V came to 4 bases and at J to 4 bases, leaving 12 bases not matched to a gene. Per germline, CDR1 LGHNA and CDR2 YSLEER. CDR3 region: CASSLDSGTGFGNTIYF. CDR3 nucleotide sequence: TGCGCCAGCAGCCTAGACTCGGGGACAGGCTTCGGAAACACCATATATTTT.

This chain uses TRBV5-5 with TRBJ1-3; 7 nucleotides line up with TRBD1. The CDR3 extends over 16 amino acids. The germline V gene has CDR1 SGHKS and CDR2 YYEKEE (reference sequence). V was pared by 2 bases and J by 2 bases, with 7 bases of the junction left unmatched. Here the CDR3 reads CASSLLPGQTGNTIYF. CDR3 nucleotide sequence: TGTGCCAGCAGCTTACTACCGGGACAGACTGGAAACACCATATATTTT.

The chain employs TRBV2 and TRBJ2-1; a weak D match, TRBD2 (6 bases). The CDR3 totals 14 residues. V shed 9 bases and J shed 0 bases, with 12 bases lying between them. From germline, CDR1 is SNHLY and CDR2 FYNNEI. This chain's CDR3 is CASEGRGSYNEQFF. In nucleotides, the CDR3 is TGTGCCAGTGAGGGGCGGGGCTCCTACAATGAGCAGTTCTTC.

V is TRBV4-1 and J is TRBJ1-2; D not resolved. Per the germline V gene, CDR1 is MGHRA and CDR2 is YSYEKL. V was shortened by 3 bases and J by 2 bases, with 16 bases between the two germline ends. This CDR3 has 16 amino acids. The CDR3 loop is CASSQATADSNYGYTF. The DNA for the CDR3 is TGCGCCAGCAGCCAGGCCACGGCCGATTCCAACTATGGCTACACCTTC.